These T cell receptor beta chains were read from a single sample in a study of CXCR3-negative and CXCR3-positive naive CD8 T cells. After re-calling the 5' RACE reads, TCRdb lists one entry per CDR3 protein, DNA absent. This listing includes around 60,000 distinct CDR3 sequences. Sequencing was done on a sample of naive CXCR3+ CD8+ T cells from blood. The source of these receptors is a human donor in good health. Some clones in this sample may be carry-over from other donors' samples. Each CDR3 is given with its conserved first and last residue. Fields, in order: J gene, V gene, CDR3 protein.

TRBJ2-2 TRBV6-2/TRBV6-3 CASRPQGAVTGELFF
TRBJ2-7 TRBV29-1 CSVGGHVYEQYF
TRBJ1-4 TRBV29-1 CSVGSGGGPRSGEKLFF
TRBJ1-5 TRBV7-3 CASSLGLNQPQHF
TRBJ2-1 TRBV7-2 CASSLPPQIEQFF
TRBJ2-3 TRBV6-5 CASSYSLDTQYF
TRBJ2-5 TRBV10-3 CAISGTGGTEETQYF
TRBJ1-1 TRBV7-9 CASPGGAGNTEAFF
TRBJ2-2 TRBV15 CPTSRTAGRGQNTGELFF
TRBJ2-7 TRBV19 CASRQTGASYEQYF
TRBJ2-7 TRBV4-2 CASSQEFRGTYEQYF
TRBJ1-1 TRBV28 CASSFFFLGTEAFF
TRBJ2-7 TRBV6-2/TRBV6-3 CASSLLQTTYEQYF
TRBJ2-3 TRBV28 CASSLSVSGGAGADTQYF
TRBJ2-1 TRBV29-1 CSVGYPSGGIPF
TRBJ2-4 TRBV19 CASTTQGYGGNIQYF
TRBJ2-7 TRBV27 CASSPYRVKMDEQYF
TRBJ2-2 TRBV6-5 CASSYSREANTGELFF
TRBJ2-1 TRBV5-4 CASSFWGDSYNEQFF
TRBJ1-2 TRBV7-9 CASSYGGTYGYTF
TRBJ2-5 TRBV29-1 CSVFTGVEETQYF
TRBJ2-3 TRBV29-1 CSVTLAEDTQYF
TRBJ2-3 TRBV29-1 CSVDWVGQSTDTQYF
TRBJ2-5 TRBV13 CASSLVGREGETQYF
TRBJ2-1 TRBV12-3/TRBV12-4 CASSPRLVEAGGRNEQFF
TRBJ2-3 TRBV28 CASSLDPGGPNTDTQYF
TRBJ2-6 TRBV29-1 CSVDEGSGANVLTF
TRBJ2-3 TRBV20-1 CSAGLAGGQNTQYF
TRBJ1-1 TRBV10-3 CAIRAGRNTEAFF
TRBJ2-1 TRBV7-3 CASSFLGGGEGEQFF
TRBJ2-5 TRBV6-6 CASSYSAVAETQYF
TRBJ2-1 TRBV29-1 CSAAGGSYNEQSF
TRBJ1-4 TRBV6-5 CASSGQYLASTNEKLFF
TRBJ2-2 TRBV7-7 CASSRYTGTGDSNTGELFF
TRBJ1-1 TRBV19 CASSIDWGNTEAFF
TRBJ2-1 TRBV5-4 CASSLINEQFF
TRBJ2-2 TRBV12-2 CASRLRGEELFF
TRBJ1-1 TRBV7-9 CASSLGVIEAFF
TRBJ2-1 TRBV2 CASSSDRAPSSYNEQFF
TRBJ1-2 TRBV6-5 CASSYGPGQGDGYTF
TRBJ1-2 TRBV12-5 CASTQPLGSGYTF
TRBJ1-1 TRBV20-1 CSAREVGTPLNTEAFF
TRBJ1-1 TRBV5-1 CASSEEGTVFTEAFF
TRBJ2-5 TRBV20-1 CSARDLAGGHQETQYF
TRBJ2-7 TRBV7-9 CASSFSYEQYF
TRBJ2-5 TRBV6-5 CASSYGLVGTETQYF
TRBJ2-2 TRBV7-6 CASRLATGELFF
TRBJ2-7 TRBV29-1 CSVEIPGLAENYEQYF
TRBJ2-2 TRBV7-6 CASSYRLGQANTGELFF
TRBJ1-5 TRBV7-9 CAGSPLDLGTVASNQPQHF
TRBJ1-1 TRBV29-1 CSDAGGYTEAFF
TRBJ2-7 TRBV29-1 CSVRQRYEQYF
TRBJ2-3 TRBV6-5 CASSYQGGTDTQYF
TRBJ2-1 TRBV4-2 CASSQDNQGGPSEQFF
TRBJ1-5 TRBV20-1 CSARPTATYSNQPQHF